Below, 24 T cell receptor beta chains from the same sample are listed, as sequenced in a study of T cell changes during pregnancy in multiple sclerosis (dated by TCRdb to the late 2010s). Libraries were made using the immunoSEQ multiplex PCR assay. In its TCRdb copy, this immuneACCESS table keeps in-frame sequences only and misses some clones. Where compared with another copy, unresolved V genes explain less than half of these, and the others have no known cause. A total of roughly 34,000 clones appear in this sample, over 85% of them only once. The ten top clones hold approximately 3.3% of the sample. This specimen was CD8+ T cells from peripheral blood mononuclear cells, taken in the third trimester of pregnancy. The receptors were gathered from a female donor with multiple sclerosis, enrolled in a pregnancy study.

This clone came up a few times. The chain employs TRBV7-2 and TRBJ1-6; no reliable D call. V was shortened by 3 bases and J by 6 bases, with 9 bases between the two germline ends. CDR1 is SGHTA, CDR2 FQGNSA, per germline. The CDR3 sequence is 14 residues long. DNA of the CDR3: TGTGCCAGCAGCTTCGGCAGGCGTAATTCACCCCTCCACTTT. This translates into CASSFGRRNSPLHF. The full variable domain, its missing parts supplied by reference TRBV7-2 and TRBJ1-6, is GAGVSQSPSNKVTEKGKDVELRCDPISGHTALYWYRQSLGQGLEFLIYFQGNSAPDKSGLPSDRFSAERTGGSVSTLTIQRTQQEDSAVYLCASSFGRRNSPLHFGNGTRLTVT.

The gene calls are TRBV7-3 and TRBJ2-7; the D gene is possibly TRBD2 (5 bases). This CDR3 has 14 amino acids. The V and J ends lost 2 bases and 0 bases respectively, with 8 bases between them. Germline assignment: CDR1 SGHTA and CDR2 FQGTGA. The CDR3, as DNA: TGTGCCAGCAGCTTAGAGGGCTACTCCTACGAGCAGTACTTC. Translation gives CASSLEGYSYEQYF. The full variable domain, its missing parts supplied by reference TRBV7-3 and TRBJ2-7, is GAGVSQTPSNKVTEKGKYVELRCDPISGHTALYWYRQSLGQGPEFLIYFQGTGAADDSGLPNDRFFAVRPEGSVSTLKIQRTERGDSAVYLCASSLEGYSYEQYFGPGTRLTVT.

This clone is large by share. The rearrangement uses TRBV6-1 and TRBJ1-2, with 7 bases matching TRBD1. V gave up 6 bases and J gave up 8 bases; unmatched junction bases: 15. Germline V gene sequence: CDR1 MNHNS, CDR2 SASEGT. The CDR3 loop spans 15 amino acids. Written as DNA, the CDR3 is TGTGCCAGCAGAGCATACAGGGGCCCCAAGCAGGGCTACACCTTC. Its protein is CASRAYRGPKQGYTF.

This sequence joins TRBV15 and TRBJ2-4, with 7 bases lining up with TRBD1. The CDR3 has 15 residues. V was clipped by 5 bases and J by 0 bases; unmatched bases: 4. The V gene's germline CDR1 is LNHNV and CDR2 YYDKDF (reference sequence). CDR3 protein: CATSPRDRAKNIQYF. The CDR3 DNA reads as TGTGCCACCAGCCCCCGGGACAGAGCCAAAAACATTCAGTACTTC.

The chain joins TRBV7-8 to TRBJ2-7; D is unclear. V was trimmed by 1 base and J by 6 bases, leaving 4 bases between them. CDR3 length: 11 amino acids. CDR1 is SGHVS and CDR2 is FQNEAQ in the germline V gene. The CDR3 protein is CASSLGAEQYF. The DNA of the CDR3 is TGTGCCAGCAGCTTAGGGGCCGAGCAGTACTTC.

The chain joins TRBV19 to TRBJ1-2, with TRBD1 identical over 7 bases. V dropped 3 bases and J dropped 8; count of bases not matched to a gene: 12. The CDR3 is made up of 15 amino acids. Germline loops: CDR1 LNHDA, CDR2 SQIVND (reference sequence). In DNA, the CDR3 is TGTGCCAGTAGTATGGGCGAGGGGGCAGGGGTCGGCTACACCTTC. This translates into CASSMGEGAGVGYTF.

This chain uses TRBV14 with TRBJ2-1; 7 nucleotides match TRBD1. The J segment lost 16 bases and the V segment lost 1 base, leaving 10 bases of the junction unmatched. Germline assignment: CDR1 SGHDN and CDR2 FVKESK. The CDR3 length is 13 residues. CDR3 nucleotide sequence: TGTGCCAGCAGCCAAGCCCGGACAGGACCCCTCTTCTTC. It codes for CASSQARTGPLFF.

The genes are TRBV6-5 and TRBJ1-2; D may be TRBD1 (5 bases). Germline-derived CDR1 and CDR2 are MNHEY and SVGAGI. Trimming stripped 10 bases from V and 8 bases from J, with 17 bases between. The CDR3 covers 12 residues. The CDR3 DNA reads as TGTGCCACCCAACAGGTCGTGCAGGGCTACACCTTC. It is translated as CATQQVVQGYTF.

V usage is TRBV4-1 and J usage is TRBJ2-1, with D possibly being TRBD1 (6 bases). Trimming pared 2 bases from V and 7 bases from J, leaving 9 bases between. CDR1 is MGHRA, CDR2 YSYEKL, per germline. The CDR3 consists of 13 residues. The CDR3 region is CASSQLGANEQFF. The DNA for the CDR3 is TGCGCCAGCAGCCAACTGGGGGCAAATGAGCAGTTCTTC.

CDR3 region: CASSPSFQGISYEQYF. CDR3 nucleotides: TGTGCCAGCAGCCCATCTTTTCAGGGAATATCCTACGAGCAGTACTTC. V and J are TRBV9 and TRBJ2-7; perhaps TRBD1 as D (5 bases). The V and J ends lost 4 bases and 1 base respectively, with 18 bases between them. The CDR3 has 16 amino acids. Germline V gene sequence: CDR1 SGDLS, CDR2 YYNGEE.

The chain recombines TRBV6-5 with TRBJ2-7, with a tentative D call TRBD1 (5 bases). Germline CDR1 and CDR2: MNHEY and SVGAGI. The CDR3 runs 14 residues. Deletions cut 7 bases from V and 0 bases from J, with 13 bases between. The CDR3 region is CASKNRPGSYEQYF. CDR3 in DNA: TGTGCCAGCAAAAACAGGCCGGGCTCCTACGAGCAGTACTTC.

The chain has TRBV7-6 and TRBJ2-2; D is uncertain. The CDR3 consists of 15 residues. V was pared by 0 bases and J by 6 bases, with 11 bases between. CDR1 and CDR2 from the germline V gene are SGHVS and FNYEAQ. The CDR3 DNA is TGTGCCAGCAGCTTAGCCTTAGCTAACCCCGGGGAGCTGTTTTTT. Translation: CASSLALANPGELFF.

CDR3 DNA sequence: TGTGCCAGCAGCTTAGGGGGCGAAGCTTTCTTT. Protein sequence: CASSLGGEAFF. The chain couples TRBV7-3 to TRBJ1-1; D might be TRBD1 (6 bases). CDR3 size: 11 residues. Germline V gene data show CDR1 as SGHTA and CDR2 as FQGTGA. Trimming took off 2 bases at V and 8 bases at J, with 6 bases between the two ends.

The V and J genes are TRBV5-6 and TRBJ2-7, with 9 bases fitting TRBD1. Per the germline V gene, CDR1 is SGHDT and CDR2 is YYEEEE. With 5 bases clipped from V and 3 bases from J, the junction kept 9 bases outside the gene matches. The CDR3 covers 15 residues. The CDR3 sequence: CASSATGTGYYEQYF. The DNA of the CDR3 is TGTGCCAGCAGTGCCACCGGGACAGGGTACTACGAGCAGTACTTC.

The chain uses TRBV7-9 and TRBJ1-2, with TRBD1 as a possible D gene (5 bases). Germline V lookup: CDR1 SEHNR, CDR2 FQNEAQ (reference sequence). CDR3 length: 13 residues. V lost 5 bases and J 5 bases, leaving 12 bases between the germline ends. CDR3: CASSPFDSYGYTF. The CDR3 bases are TGTGCCAGCAGCCCTTTCGACAGTTATGGCTACACCTTC.

The chain couples TRBV5-6 to TRBJ2-2, with D maybe TRBD1 (6 bases). The length of the CDR3 is 16 residues. CDR1 is SGHDT and CDR2 is YYEEEE in the germline V gene. V gave up 0 bases and J gave up 5 bases, with 14 bases separating them. The DNA of the CDR3 is TGTGCCAGCAGCTTGGCCCGTACAGGGAAGACCGGGGAGCTGTTTTTT. It yields the protein CASSLARTGKTGELFF. The variable domain in full, with the rest retrieved from reference TRBV5-6 and TRBJ2-2, is DAGVTQSPTHLIKTRGQQVTLRCSPKSGHDTVSWYQQALGQGPQFIFQYYEEEERQRGNFPDRFSGHQFPNYSSELNVNALLLGDSALYLCASSLARTGKTGELFFGEGSRLTVL.

The genes are TRBV6-1 and TRBJ2-7, with unresolved D. This CDR3 is 11 amino acids long. V lost 10 bases, J lost 3 bases, and 10 bases lay in between. The germline CDR1 and CDR2 sequences are MNHNS and SASEGT. The CDR3, as DNA: TGTGCCACTCTTCCCGGCTACGAGCAGTACTTC. Translation gives CATLPGYEQYF.

The chain joins TRBV10-2 to TRBJ2-5, with D perhaps matching TRBD2 (7 bases). The CDR3 is 18 residues long. Trimming removed 5 bases from V and 0 bases from J, with 22 bases in between. CDR1 and CDR2 (germline): WSHSY, SAAADI. The CDR3 spells CASSTRTGGATYQETQYF. CDR3 DNA: TGCGCCAGCAGTACTCGGACGGGGGGCGCCACGTACCAAGAGACCCAGTACTTC.

The chain is built from TRBV27 and TRBJ1-1; 7 bases fit TRBD1. CDR1 is MNHEY, CDR2 SMNVEV, per germline (reference sequence). CDR3 length equals 12 residues. V lost 6 bases to trimming and J lost 7 bases; unmatched junction nucleotides: 5. CDR3 DNA: TGTGCCAGCAGCCAGACAGGGAGTGAAGCTTTCTTT. It specifies CASSQTGSEAFF.

This CDR3 is CASSVEVTGATGELFF. The CDR3 DNA is TGTGCCAGCAGCGTAGAGGTGACAGGGGCCACCGGGGAGCTGTTTTTT. This rearrangement joins TRBV9 to TRBJ2-2, with 8 bases fitting TRBD1. The length of the CDR3 is 16 residues. Germline CDR1 is SGDLS and CDR2 is YYNGEE. Trimming took 0 bases from V and 4 from J; bases not matched to a gene: 5.

V usage is TRBV11-2 and J usage is TRBJ2-5, with D unresolved. Per the germline V gene, CDR1 is SGHAT and CDR2 is FQNNGV. V lost 2 bases and J lost 1, with 11 bases in between. The CDR3 contains 15 residues. CDR3 loop: CASSLPTVGQETQYF. The CDR3 DNA reads TGTGCCAGCAGCTTACCCACAGTTGGCCAAGAGACCCAGTACTTC.

V and J are TRBV30 and TRBJ1-5; 10 nucleotides align to TRBD1. Per germline, CDR1 GTSNPN and CDR2 SVGIG (reference sequence). The CDR3 consists of 15 residues. V lost 3 bases, J lost 2 bases, and 4 bases stayed unmatched. The CDR3 here is CAWRIGTGGNQPQHF. In nucleotides, the CDR3 is TGTGCCTGGAGGATTGGGACAGGGGGCAATCAGCCCCAGCATTTT.

In DNA, the CDR3 is TGTGCCAGTAGTTCGATACGGACAGTGAACACTGAAGCTTTCTTT. This sequence encodes CASSSIRTVNTEAFF. V and J are TRBV19 and TRBJ1-1; TRBD1 is a possible D gene (6 bases). Trimming stripped 5 bases from V and 0 bases from J, with 13 bases between. This CDR3 comprises 15 residues. Germline V gene lookup returns CDR1 LNHDA and CDR2 SQIVND (reference sequence).

This sequence joins TRBV7-2 and TRBJ2-1, with no clear D. The CDR3 spans 14 residues. CDR1 SGHTA and CDR2 FQGNSA come from the germline V gene. V was shortened by 5 bases and J by 5 bases, with 13 bases between the two germline ends. Written as DNA, the CDR3 is TGTGCCAGCAGCCCTTGGGCCCGACACAATGAGCAGTTCTTC. Translating it yields CASSPWARHNEQFF.